Below are 11 T cell receptor beta chains sequenced from a single sample in a study of Ad26.COV2.S vaccination and SARS-CoV-2 variants. The assay was immunoSEQ multiplex PCR, and TCRdb's table has in-frame clones only and misses some. The table has about 350,000 clones, more than 85% seen once. Treatment: 15 to 20 received Ad26.COV2.S at low or high dose, single or two shots; roughly 5 received placebo; per-sample allocation not given. Collection of the samples took place on day 63 after the first injection of vaccine or placebo. Sequencing was performed on peripheral blood, taken in a trial of Ad26.COV2.S vaccine versus placebo. These receptors came from a person aged 18-60 years who received the Ad26.COV2.S COVID-19 vaccine or a placebo.

The chain employs TRBV2 and TRBJ1-5; 9 bases match TRBD1. Germline V gene lookup returns CDR1 SNHLY and CDR2 FYNNEI. The CDR3 contains 15 residues. The junction had 5 bases not matched to a gene; V was cut back by 2 bases and J by 6 bases. Here the CDR3 reads CASSETGTGSQPQHF. The CDR3 DNA sequence: TGTGCCAGCAGTGAAACTGGGACAGGGAGTCAGCCCCAGCATTTT.

V is TRBV5-6 and J is TRBJ2-7; D is perhaps TRBD2 (5 bases). CDR3 length: 14 amino acids. The germline V gene encodes CDR1 SGHDT and CDR2 YYEEEE. V gave up 2 bases and J gave up 6 bases, with 15 bases separating them. The CDR3 DNA sequence: TGTGCCAGCAGCTTCACTAGTACTAACCGCGAGCAGTACTTC. Encoded protein: CASSFTSTNREQYF.

The rearrangement links TRBV28 to TRBJ1-1; D gene ambiguous. This CDR3 is built from 13 residues. Trimming removed 2 bases from V and 5 bases from J, with 9 bases in between. Germline lookup yields CDR1 MDHEN and CDR2 SYDVKM. The CDR3 nucleotides read TGTGCCAGCAGTTTACTTTCAGAGACTGAAGCTTTCTTT. Protein product: CASSLLSETEAFF.

The chain joins TRBV28 to TRBJ2-3; 9 nucleotides agree with TRBD1. Germline CDR1 reads MDHEN; CDR2 reads SYDVKM. After removal of 5 bases from V and 1 base from J, the junction contained 16 bases not matched to a gene. The CDR3 has 19 residues. The CDR3 DNA reads as TGTGCCAGCAGTCCCCTTACAGGGGGCATCTGGGGAGGCACAGATACGCAGTATTTT. Amino acid sequence: CASSPLTGGIWGGTDTQYF.

The chain carries TRBV25-1 and TRBJ2-2; 7 bases are a match to TRBD1. The length of the CDR3 is 16 residues. The germline CDR1 and CDR2 sequences are MGHDK and SYGVNS. The V segment lost 3 bases and the J segment 9 bases; nucleotides outside the gene matches: 13. CDR3 residues: CASSDMRQGGHRELFF. CDR3 nucleotides: TGTGCCAGCAGTGATATGCGACAGGGCGGACACCGGGAGCTGTTTTTT.

J is TRBJ2-7 and V is TRBV20-1; no reliable D call. This CDR3 contains 11 residues. The V gene lost 6 bases and the J gene lost 2 bases, with 8 bases spanning the gap. CDR1 DFQATT and CDR2 SNEGSKA come from the germline V gene (reference sequence). The CDR3 region has the DNA TGCAGTGCCGCCGGTCCCTACGAGCAGTACTTC. This encodes CSAAGPYEQYF.

V usage is TRBV7-9 and J usage is TRBJ1-5; 7 positions agree with TRBD1. V lost 10 bases to trimming and J lost 6 bases; unmatched junction nucleotides: 12. CDR3 length: 14 residues. Germline V lookup: CDR1 SEHNR, CDR2 FQNEAQ (reference sequence). The CDR3 is CATSAGTEIQPQHF. DNA for the CDR3: TGTGCCACCTCAGCGGGGACAGAGATTCAGCCCCAGCATTTT.

The chain recombines TRBV6-1 with TRBJ2-6, with a possible D match to TRBD1 (6 bases). The CDR3 extends over 17 amino acids. Per the germline V gene, CDR1 is MNHNS and CDR2 is SASEGT. Trimming removed 2 bases from V and 0 bases from J, with 11 bases in between. The chain's CDR3 is CASSESGDLSGANVLTF. In DNA, the CDR3 is TGTGCCAGCAGTGAATCAGGGGACCTCTCTGGGGCCAACGTCCTGACTTTC.

The CDR3 DNA reads TGTGCCAGCAGCTTAGAAGGGGACATGAACACTGAAGCTTTCTTT. Translating it yields CASSLEGDMNTEAFF. The J gene is TRBJ1-1, the V gene TRBV7-2; the D gene is possibly TRBD1 (6 bases). In germline, CDR1 is SGHTA, CDR2 FQGNSA. The CDR3 covers 15 residues. V lost 1 base and J lost 0, with 9 bases in between. The complete variable domain, with remaining parts taken from reference TRBV7-2 and TRBJ1-1, reads GAGVSQSPSNKVTEKGKDVELRCDPISGHTALYWYRQSLGQGLEFLIYFQGNSAPDKSGLPSDRFSAERTGGSVSTLTIQRTQQEDSAVYLCASSLEGDMNTEAFFGQGTRLTVV.

V and J are TRBV28 and TRBJ1-2; 8 bases align to TRBD1. This CDR3 region has 14 residues. With 0 bases clipped from V and 8 bases from J, the junction kept 5 bases outside the gene matches. The germline CDR1 and CDR2 sequences are MDHEN and SYDVKM. CDR3 bases: TGTGCCAGCAGTTTATGGGACAGGGTAAACGGCTACACCTTC. The encoded protein is CASSLWDRVNGYTF.

This chain uses TRBV12-3 or TRBV12-4 with TRBJ2-4, with 7 positions matching TRBD1. With 6 bases clipped from V and 9 bases from J, the junction kept 8 bases outside the gene matches. The CDR3 runs 13 residues. CDR3 bases: TGTGCCAGCAGACGGACAGGCGCGGGCATTCAGTACTTC. It specifies CASRRTGAGIQYF.